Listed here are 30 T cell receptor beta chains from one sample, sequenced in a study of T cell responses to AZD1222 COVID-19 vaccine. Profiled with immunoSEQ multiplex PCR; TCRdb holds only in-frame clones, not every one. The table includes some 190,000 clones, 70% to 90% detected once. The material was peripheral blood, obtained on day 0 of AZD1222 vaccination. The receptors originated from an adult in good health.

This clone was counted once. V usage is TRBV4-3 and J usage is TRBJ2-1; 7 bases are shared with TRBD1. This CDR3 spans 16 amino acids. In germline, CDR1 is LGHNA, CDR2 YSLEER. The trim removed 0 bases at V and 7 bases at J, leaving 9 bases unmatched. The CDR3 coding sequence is TGCGCCAGCAGCCAAGACGCGGCAGGGGGATGGAATGAGCAGTTCTTC. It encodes CASSQDAAGGWNEQFF.

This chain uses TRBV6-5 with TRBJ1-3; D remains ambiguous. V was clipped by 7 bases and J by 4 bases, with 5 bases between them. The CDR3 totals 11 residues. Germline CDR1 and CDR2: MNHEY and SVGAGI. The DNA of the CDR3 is TGTGCCAGCATGGAGGGAAACACCATATATTTT. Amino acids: CASMEGNTIYF.

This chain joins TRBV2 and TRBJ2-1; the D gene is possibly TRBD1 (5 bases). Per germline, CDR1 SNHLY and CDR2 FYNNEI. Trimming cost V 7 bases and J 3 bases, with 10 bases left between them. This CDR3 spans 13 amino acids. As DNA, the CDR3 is TGTGCCAGCACTATGGACAACTACAATGAGCAGTTCTTC. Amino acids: CASTMDNYNEQFF.

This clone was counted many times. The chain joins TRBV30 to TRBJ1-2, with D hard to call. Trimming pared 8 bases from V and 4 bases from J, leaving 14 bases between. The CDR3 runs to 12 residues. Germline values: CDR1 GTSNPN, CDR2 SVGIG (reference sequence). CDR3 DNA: TGTGCCCTCGCGGGCGGTTCCTATGGCTACACCTTC. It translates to CALAGGSYGYTF.

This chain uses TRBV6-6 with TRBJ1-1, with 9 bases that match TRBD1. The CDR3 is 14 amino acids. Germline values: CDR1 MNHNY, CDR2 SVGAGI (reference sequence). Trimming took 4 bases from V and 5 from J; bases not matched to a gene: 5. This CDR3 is CASSLDRGSTEAFF. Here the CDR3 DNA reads TGTGCCAGCAGTTTGGACAGGGGCTCAACTGAAGCTTTCTTT.

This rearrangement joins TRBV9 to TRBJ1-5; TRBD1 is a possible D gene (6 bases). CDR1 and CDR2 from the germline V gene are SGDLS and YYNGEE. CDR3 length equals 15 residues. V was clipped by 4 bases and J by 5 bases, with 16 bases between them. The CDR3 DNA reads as TGTGCCAGCAGCAGATCACAGGGTAGTGATCAGCCCCAGCATTTT. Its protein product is CASSRSQGSDQPQHF. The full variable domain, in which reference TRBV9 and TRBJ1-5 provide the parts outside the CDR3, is DSGVTQTPKHLITATGQRVTLRCSPRSGDLSVYWYQQSLDQGLQFLIQYYNGEERAKGNILERFSAQQFPDLHSELNLSSLELGDSALYFCASSRSQGSDQPQHFGDGTRLSIL.

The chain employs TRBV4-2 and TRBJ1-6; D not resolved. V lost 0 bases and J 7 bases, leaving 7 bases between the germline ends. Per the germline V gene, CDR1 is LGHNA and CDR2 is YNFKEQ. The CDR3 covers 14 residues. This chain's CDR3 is CASSQEVGNSPLHF. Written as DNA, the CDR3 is TGTGCCAGCAGCCAAGAGGTGGGGAATTCACCCCTCCACTTT.

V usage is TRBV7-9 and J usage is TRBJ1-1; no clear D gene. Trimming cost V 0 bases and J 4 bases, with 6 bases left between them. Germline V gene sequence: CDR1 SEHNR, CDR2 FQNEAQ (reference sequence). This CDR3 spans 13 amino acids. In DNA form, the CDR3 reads TGTGCCAGCAGCTTAGCCGAGGCCACTGAAGCTTTCTTT. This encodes CASSLAEATEAFF.

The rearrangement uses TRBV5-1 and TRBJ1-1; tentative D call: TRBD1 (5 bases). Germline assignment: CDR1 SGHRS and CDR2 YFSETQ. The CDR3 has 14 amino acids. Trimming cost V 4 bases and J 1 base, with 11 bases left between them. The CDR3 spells CASSLPGGNTEAFF. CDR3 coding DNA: TGCGCCAGCAGCCTACCGGGGGGGAACACTGAAGCTTTCTTT.

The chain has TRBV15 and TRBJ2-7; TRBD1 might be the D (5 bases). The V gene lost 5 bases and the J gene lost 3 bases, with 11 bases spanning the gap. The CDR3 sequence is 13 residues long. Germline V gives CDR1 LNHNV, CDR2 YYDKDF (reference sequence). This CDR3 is CATSWGSLYEQYF. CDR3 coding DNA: TGTGCCACCAGCTGGGGCAGTCTCTACGAGCAGTACTTC.

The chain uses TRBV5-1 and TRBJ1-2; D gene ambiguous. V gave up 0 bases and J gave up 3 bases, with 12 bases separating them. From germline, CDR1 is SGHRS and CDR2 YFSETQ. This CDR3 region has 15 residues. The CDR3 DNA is TGCGCCAGCAGCTTGGTGGTCCCCTACGACTATGGCTACACCTTC. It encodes CASSLVVPYDYGYTF.

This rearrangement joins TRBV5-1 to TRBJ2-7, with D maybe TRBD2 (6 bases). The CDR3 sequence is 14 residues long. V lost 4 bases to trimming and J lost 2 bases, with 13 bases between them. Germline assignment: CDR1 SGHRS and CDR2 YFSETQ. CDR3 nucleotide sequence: TGCGCCAGCAGCGTGCAGGGACTTCCCTACGAGCAGTACTTC. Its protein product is CASSVQGLPYEQYF.

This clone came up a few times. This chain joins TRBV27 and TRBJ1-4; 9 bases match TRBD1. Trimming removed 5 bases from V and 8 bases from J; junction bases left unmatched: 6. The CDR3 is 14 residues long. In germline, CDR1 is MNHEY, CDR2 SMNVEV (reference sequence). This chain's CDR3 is CASSGGQGKEKLFF. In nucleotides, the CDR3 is TGTGCCAGCAGTGGGGGACAGGGAAAAGAAAAACTGTTTTTT.

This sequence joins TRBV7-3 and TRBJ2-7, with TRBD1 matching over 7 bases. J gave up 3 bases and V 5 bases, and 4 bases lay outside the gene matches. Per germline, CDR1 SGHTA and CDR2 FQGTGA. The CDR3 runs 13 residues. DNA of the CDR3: TGTGCCAGCAGCCAGGGGGACGGCTACGAGCAGTACTTC. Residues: CASSQGDGYEQYF.

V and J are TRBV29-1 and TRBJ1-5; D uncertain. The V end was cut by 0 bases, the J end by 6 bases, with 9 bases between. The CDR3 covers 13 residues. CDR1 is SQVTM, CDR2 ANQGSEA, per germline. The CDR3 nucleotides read TGCAGCGTTGAAGATGGAGGTGGTCAGCCCCAGCATTTT. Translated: CSVEDGGGQPQHF.

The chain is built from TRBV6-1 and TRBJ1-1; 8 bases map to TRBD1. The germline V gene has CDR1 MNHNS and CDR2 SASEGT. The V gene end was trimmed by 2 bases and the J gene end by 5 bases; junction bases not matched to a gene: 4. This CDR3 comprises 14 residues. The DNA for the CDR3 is TGTGCCAGCAGTGAACTGACAGGGGTTACTGAAGCTTTCTTT. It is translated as CASSELTGVTEAFF.

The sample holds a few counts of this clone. In DNA form, the CDR3 reads TGTGCCAGCAGCAAAGGGAGGACACCGAACACCGGGGAGCTGTTTTTT. Its protein product is CASSKGRTPNTGELFF. This chain uses TRBV2 with TRBJ2-2; TRBD2 might be the D (6 bases). V lost 6 bases and J lost 0, with 14 bases in between. There are 16 residues in the CDR3. Germline CDR1 and CDR2: SNHLY and FYNNEI. Together with reference TRBV2 and TRBJ2-2, the CDR3 gives the full variable domain: EPEVTQTPSHQVTQMGQEVILRCVPISNHLYFYWYRQILGQKVEFLVSFYNNEISEKSEIFDDQFSVERPDGSNFTLKIRSTKLEDSAMYFCASSKGRTPNTGELFFGEGSRLTVL.

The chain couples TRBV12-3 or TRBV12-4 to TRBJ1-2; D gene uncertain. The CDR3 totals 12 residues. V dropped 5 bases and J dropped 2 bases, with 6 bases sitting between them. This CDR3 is CASSNQNYGYTF. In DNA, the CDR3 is TGTGCCAGCAGTAACCAAAACTATGGCTACACCTTC.

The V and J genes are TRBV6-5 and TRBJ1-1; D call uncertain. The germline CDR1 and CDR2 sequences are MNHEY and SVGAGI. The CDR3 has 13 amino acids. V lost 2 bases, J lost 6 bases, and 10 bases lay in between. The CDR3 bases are TGTGCCAGCAGTTACACTCCCTGGGCTGAAGCTTTCTTT. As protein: CASSYTPWAEAFF.

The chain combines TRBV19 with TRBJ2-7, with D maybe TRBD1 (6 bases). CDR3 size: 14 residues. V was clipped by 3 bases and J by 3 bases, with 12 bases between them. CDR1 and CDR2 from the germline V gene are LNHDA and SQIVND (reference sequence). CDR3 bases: TGTGCCAGTAGTATCTTAGGGGGAATCTACGAGCAGTACTTC. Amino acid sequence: CASSILGGIYEQYF.

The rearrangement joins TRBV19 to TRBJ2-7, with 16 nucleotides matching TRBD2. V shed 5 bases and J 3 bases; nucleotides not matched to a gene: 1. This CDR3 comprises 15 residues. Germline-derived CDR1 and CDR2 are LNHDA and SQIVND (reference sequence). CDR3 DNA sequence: TGTGCCAGTAGTGGGACTAGCGGGGGGGTCTACGAGCAGTACTTC. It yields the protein CASSGTSGGVYEQYF.

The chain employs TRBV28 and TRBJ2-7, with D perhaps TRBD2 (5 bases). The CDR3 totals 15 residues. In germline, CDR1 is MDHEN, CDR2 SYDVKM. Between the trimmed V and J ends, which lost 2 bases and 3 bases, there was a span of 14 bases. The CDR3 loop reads CASSLLGFGDYEQYF. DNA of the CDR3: TGTGCCAGCAGTTTACTGGGATTCGGGGACTACGAGCAGTACTTC.

This CDR3 reads CASSAGQGGFYEQYF. For the CDR3, the DNA is TGTGCCAGCAGCGCTGGTCAGGGGGGCTTCTACGAGCAGTACTTC. The chain has TRBV9 and TRBJ2-7; D is possibly TRBD1 (7 bases). This CDR3 spans 15 amino acids. Trimming removed 3 bases at V and 3 bases at J, with 16 bases between. The germline V gene encodes CDR1 SGDLS and CDR2 YYNGEE.

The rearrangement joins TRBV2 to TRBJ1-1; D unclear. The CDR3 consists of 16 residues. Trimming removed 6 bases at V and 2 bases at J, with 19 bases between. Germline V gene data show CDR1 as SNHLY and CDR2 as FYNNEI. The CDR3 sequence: CASSRLDPGDNTEAFF. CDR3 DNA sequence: TGTGCCAGCAGCCGTTTGGACCCAGGCGATAACACTGAAGCTTTCTTT.

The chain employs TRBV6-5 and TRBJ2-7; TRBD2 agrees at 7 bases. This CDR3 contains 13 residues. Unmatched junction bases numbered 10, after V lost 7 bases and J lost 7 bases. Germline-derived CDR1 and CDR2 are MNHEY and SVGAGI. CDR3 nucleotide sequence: TGTGCCAGCATCCAGGGCGGGGGTCGGGAGCAGTACTTC. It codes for CASIQGGGREQYF.

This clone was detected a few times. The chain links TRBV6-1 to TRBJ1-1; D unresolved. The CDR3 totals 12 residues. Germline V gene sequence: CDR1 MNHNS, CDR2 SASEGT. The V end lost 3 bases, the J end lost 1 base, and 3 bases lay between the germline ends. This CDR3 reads CASSEGNTEAFF. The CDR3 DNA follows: TGTGCCAGCAGTGAGGGGAACACTGAAGCTTTCTTT.

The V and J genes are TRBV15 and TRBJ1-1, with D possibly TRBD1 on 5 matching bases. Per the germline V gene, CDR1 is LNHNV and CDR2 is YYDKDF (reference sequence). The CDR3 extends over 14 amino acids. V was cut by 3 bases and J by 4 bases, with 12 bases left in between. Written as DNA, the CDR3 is TGTGCCACCAGCAGGCGGGGGTTCGGCACTGAAGCTTTCTTT. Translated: CATSRRGFGTEAFF.

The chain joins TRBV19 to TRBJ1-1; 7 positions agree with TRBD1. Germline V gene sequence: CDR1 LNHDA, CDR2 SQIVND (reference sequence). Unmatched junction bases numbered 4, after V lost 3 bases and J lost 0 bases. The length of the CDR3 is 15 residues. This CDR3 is CASSIGTDMNTEAFF. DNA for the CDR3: TGTGCCAGTAGTATCGGGACAGATATGAACACTGAAGCTTTCTTT. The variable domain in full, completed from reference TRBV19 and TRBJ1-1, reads DGGITQSPKYLFRKEGQNVTLSCEQNLNHDAMYWYRQDPGQGLRLIYYSQIVNDFQKGDIAEGYSVSREKKESFPLTVTSAQKNPTAFYLCASSIGTDMNTEAFFGQGTRLTVV.

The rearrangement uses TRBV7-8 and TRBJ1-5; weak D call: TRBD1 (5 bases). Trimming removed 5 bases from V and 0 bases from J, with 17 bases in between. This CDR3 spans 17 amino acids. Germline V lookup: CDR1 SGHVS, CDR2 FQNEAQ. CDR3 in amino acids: CASSQGGDFTSNQPQHF. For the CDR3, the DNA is TGTGCCAGCAGCCAGGGCGGGGATTTTACTAGCAATCAGCCCCAGCATTTT.

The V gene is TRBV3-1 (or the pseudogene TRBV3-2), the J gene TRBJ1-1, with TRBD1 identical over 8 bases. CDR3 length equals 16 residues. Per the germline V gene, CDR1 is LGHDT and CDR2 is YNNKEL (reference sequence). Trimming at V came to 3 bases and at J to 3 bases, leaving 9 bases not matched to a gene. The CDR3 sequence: CASSQVSGGAYTEAFF. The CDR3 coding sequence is TGTGCCAGCAGCCAGGTATCAGGGGGCGCTTACACTGAAGCTTTCTTT.